A selection of T cell receptor beta chains follows, all from one sample in a study of T-cell memory formation after mild COVID-19. TCRdb independently ran MiXCR on the 5' RACE reads; one entry per CDR3 protein. In the table there are around 340,000 distinct CDR3 sequences, around 20% of which are singletons. Sequences were obtained from PBMCs or a T cell subset sorted from them (not recorded which). The receptors derive from an adult woman who had mild COVID-19 (a few samples of this study predate the infection). Cell type and time point are not known. CDR3s include the opening cysteine and the closing phenylalanine or tryptophan. D genes are given only for firm matches. Some rows have no size entry. The others give once, few or many, or a class for an expanded clone.

v_call	clone_size	j_call	d_call	cdr3_nt	cdr3_aa
TRBV9	many	TRBJ2-2	.	TGTGCCAGCAGCCCTAGGGTAGTTGGGGGCAGCGGGGAGCTGTTTTTT	CASSPRVVGGSGELFF
TRBV27	few	TRBJ2-4	.	TGTGCCAGCAACCCCCGGGATAAGACCCTAGCCAAAAACATTCAGTACTTC	CASNPRDKTLAKNIQYF
TRBV13	.	TRBJ1-6	TRBD1	TGTGCCACCCAGGACAGGGTATATGATTCACCCCTCCACTTT	CATQDRVYDSPLHF
TRBV4-3	few	TRBJ1-1	.	TGCGCCAGCAGCCAAGCCTCACTGGGCGCTGAAGCTTTCTTT	CASSQASLGAEAFF
TRBV12-3/TRBV12-4	few	TRBJ2-6	TRBD2	TGTGCCAGCAGCCCCGCGGCGGGGGTCCTCTCTGGGGCCAACGTCCTGACTTTC	CASSPAAGVLSGANVLTF
TRBV3-1	.	TRBJ2-3	TRBD2	TGTGCCAGCAGCCATGCGGGAGGGCCCATAGATACGCAGTATTTT	CASSHAGGPIDTQYF
TRBV19	.	TRBJ2-2	TRBD1	TGTGCCAGTAGTAAGACAGGGCTGAACACCGGGGAGCTGTTTTTT	CASSKTGLNTGELFF
TRBV4-2	few	TRBJ1-2	.	TGTGCCAGCAGCCAGGGAGTGTCAAACTATGGCTACACCTTC	CASSQGVSNYGYTF
TRBV20-1	.	TRBJ1-1	TRBD1	TGCAGTGCTAGAGACTTTGACAGGGCGTTAACTGAAGCTTTCTTT	CSARDFDRALTEAFF
TRBV4-1	.	TRBJ2-3	TRBD2	TGCGCCAGCAGCCAAGCTCCGGCTAGCGGAGGCACAGATACGCAGTATTTT	CASSQAPASGGTDTQYF
TRBV11-3	few	TRBJ1-1	.	TGTGCCAGCGCCGACGGGTGGGCCAGAAGAACTGAAGCTTTCTTT	CASADGWARRTEAFF
TRBV4-1	.	TRBJ1-5	.	TGCGCCAGCAGGGGCGACCCTTTTCAGCCCCAGCATTTT	CASRGDPFQPQHF
TRBV11-2	.	TRBJ2-5	.	TGTGCCAGCAGCTTAGATCGGGGATCGGGCTCGGAGACCCAGTACTTC	CASSLDRGSGSETQYF
TRBV10-3	.	TRBJ2-5	TRBD2	TGTGCCATCAGTGAGATAAGGACTAGCGGGCTTCAAGAGACCCAGTACTTC	CAISEIRTSGLQETQYF
TRBV7-9	few	TRBJ1-1	TRBD1	TGTGCCAGCAGCCTTATGACAGGGCCAGATTTCACTGAAGCTTTCTTT	CASSLMTGPDFTEAFF
TRBV9	few	TRBJ2-2	.	TGTGCCAGCAGCGTGGGTTCGGGTACGAACACCGGGGAGCTGTTTTTT	CASSVGSGTNTGELFF
TRBV3-1	few	TRBJ2-1	TRBD2	TGTGCCAGCAGCTCCGGGACTAGCGCGAAGAATGAGCAGTTCTTC	CASSSGTSAKNEQFF
TRBV12-3/TRBV12-4	few	TRBJ1-2	TRBD1	TGTGCCAGCAGTCCTGGGACAGGGGTTGACTATGGCTACACCTTC	CASSPGTGVDYGYTF
TRBV7-8	.	TRBJ1-3	.	TGTGCCAGCAGCTCCTATGGAAACACCATATATTTT	CASSSYGNTIYF
TRBV20-1	few	TRBJ1-6	.	TGCAGTGCTAGCCCCGGGGGGGTATATAATTCACCCCTCCACTTT	CSASPGGVYNSPLHF
TRBV5-1	.	TRBJ2-1	TRBD2	TGCGCCAGCAGCTTGGGAGGCGGTAGCGGGGGGCCGTACAATGAGCAGTTCTTC	CASSLGGGSGGPYNEQFF
TRBV7-9	few	TRBJ2-7	TRBD1	TGTGCCAGCAGCTTACAGGGACAGGGTGTGAGATACGAGCAGTACTTC	CASSLQGQGVRYEQYF
TRBV5-1	.	TRBJ2-1	TRBD1	TGCGCCAGCAGCACGACAGGGGTCTTTGAGCAGTTCTTC	CASSTTGVFEQFF
TRBV5-1	few	TRBJ1-1	TRBD1	TGCGCCAGCAGCTTCTTCGGGCAGGGGGCGACTGAAGCTTTCTTT	CASSFFGQGATEAFF
TRBV3-1	few	TRBJ2-5	.	TGTGCCAGCAGCCATTTCCGGCACTACCAAGAGACCCAGTACTTC	CASSHFRHYQETQYF
TRBV29-1	.	TRBJ1-1	.	TGCAGCGTTGTCCAGCGGACACCGAACACTGAAGCTTTCTTT	CSVVQRTPNTEAFF
TRBV11-2	few	TRBJ2-7	TRBD1	TGTGCCAGCAGCCAGGGACAGCCCTACGAGCAGTACTTC	CASSQGQPYEQYF
TRBV5-6	few	TRBJ2-7	TRBD2	TGTGCCAGCAGCTTGGCCCCGGGGGGCTACGAGCAGTACTTC	CASSLAPGGYEQYF
TRBV4-2	once	TRBJ2-6	.	TGTGCCAGCAGCCAAGACGTTGGGGGACTCATCTCTGGGGCCAACGTCCTGACTTTC	CASSQDVGGLISGANVLTF
TRBV7-9	.	TRBJ2-1	TRBD2	TGTGCCATCGGACTAGACCACCCCTACAATGAGCAGTTCTTC	CAIGLDHPYNEQFF
TRBV24-1	.	TRBJ2-4	.	TGTGCCACCAGTGATGGGGGGAAGGCCAAAAACATTCAGTACTTC	CATSDGGKAKNIQYF
TRBV12-3/TRBV12-4	few	TRBJ2-1	.	TGTGCCAGCACCCCTGGGGGGGCAGGCAATGAGCAGTTCTTC	CASTPGGAGNEQFF
TRBV14	.	TRBJ1-3	TRBD1	TGTGCCAGCAGCCACCCGGGACAGAGTAGCTCTGGAAACACCATATATTTT	CASSHPGQSSSGNTIYF
TRBV9	few	TRBJ1-1	.	TGTGCCAGCAGCGTAGCGGTGGGTAACACTGAAGCTTTCTTT	CASSVAVGNTEAFF
TRBV7-9	.	TRBJ1-2	.	TGTGCCAGCAGCGCTCGGGGGGGCTCACTCGATGGCTACACCTTC	CASSARGGSLDGYTF
TRBV20-1	.	TRBJ1-1	.	TGCAGTGCTAGAGGGATCGGGGATGGACTCTTT	CSARGIGDGLF
TRBV5-1	.	TRBJ2-5	TRBD1	TGCGCCAGCAGGTCCACCGGGACAGAGGCAGAGACCCAGTACTTC	CASRSTGTEAETQYF
TRBV15	few	TRBJ1-5	.	TGTGCCACCAGCAGTGCCTATTCTCAGGGGCCTTACAATCAGCCCCAGCATTTT	CATSSAYSQGPYNQPQHF
TRBV14	few	TRBJ2-5	TRBD1	TGTGCCAGCAGCCAGAAAACAGGGGGCCAAGAGACCCAGTACTTC	CASSQKTGGQETQYF
TRBV21-1	.	TRBJ2-1	.	TGTGCCAGCAGCAAACTGCCCTGTCCTCGGCTAGCGGGATTTACCTACAATGAGCAGTTCTTC	CASSKLPCPRLAGFTYNEQFF
TRBV15	.	TRBJ1-6	.	TGTGCCACCAGCACAGGCCGAACGGGGAATTCACCCCTCCACTTT	CATSTGRTGNSPLHF
TRBV29-1	.	TRBJ1-6	TRBD1	TGCAGCGTCCGACAGGGGGCCAATTCACCCCTCCACTTT	CSVRQGANSPLHF
TRBV14	.	TRBJ2-5	.	TGTGCCAGCAGCTTGGACAGCCTAGGAGAGACCCAGTACTTC	CASSLDSLGETQYF
TRBV12-3/TRBV12-4	.	TRBJ2-5	.	TGTGCCAGCAGCCAAACAGGGTTAGAGACCCAGTACTTC	CASSQTGLETQYF
TRBV7-2	.	TRBJ1-2	TRBD1	TGTGCCAGCAATCTACAGGGGGGTGAAAACTATGGCTACACCTTC	CASNLQGGENYGYTF